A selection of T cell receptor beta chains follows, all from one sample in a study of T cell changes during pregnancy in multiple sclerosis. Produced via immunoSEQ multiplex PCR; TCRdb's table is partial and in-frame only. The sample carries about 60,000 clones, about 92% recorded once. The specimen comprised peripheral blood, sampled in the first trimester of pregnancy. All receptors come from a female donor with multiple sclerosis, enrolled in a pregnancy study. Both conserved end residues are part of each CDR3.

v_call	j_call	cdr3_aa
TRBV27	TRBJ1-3	CASSLNPRGNTIYF
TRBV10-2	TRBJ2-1	CASSAGGAVNEQFF
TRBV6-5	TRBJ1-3	CASSLLQGVGNTIYF
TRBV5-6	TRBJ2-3	CASSLSGGITDTQYF
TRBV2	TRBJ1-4	CASRRQTVDEKLFF
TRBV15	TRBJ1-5	CATSRQGGNQPQHF
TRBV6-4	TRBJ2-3	CASSPGGRSTDTQYF
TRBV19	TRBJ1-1	CASSIRSGGLRTEAFF
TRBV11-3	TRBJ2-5	CASSLTLRGTEKETQYF
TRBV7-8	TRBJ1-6	CASSPYGTDNSPLHF
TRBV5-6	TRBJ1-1	CASSLGRGQGANTEAFF
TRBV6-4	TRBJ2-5	CASSETSGGIETQYF
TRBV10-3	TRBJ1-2	CAIRGDRDRSGYTF
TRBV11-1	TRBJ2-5	CASSFPPGTARETQYF
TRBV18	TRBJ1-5	CASSPDSPNQPQHF
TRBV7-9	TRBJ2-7	CASSPSGAGNYEQYF
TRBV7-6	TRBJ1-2	CASSLAGDRGGYTF
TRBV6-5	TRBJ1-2	CASRRGSRYGYTF
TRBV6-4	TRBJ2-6	CASSAFREAGANVLTF
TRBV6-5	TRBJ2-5	CASSYERGLGQYF
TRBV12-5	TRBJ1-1	CASGLFPRGLRSVDTEAFF
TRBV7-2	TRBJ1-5	CASSFGTYQPQHF
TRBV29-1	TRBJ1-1	CSVGWTGDTEAFF
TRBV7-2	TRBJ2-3	CASSPDGGTDTQYF
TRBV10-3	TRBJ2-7	CAITDLGGSNEQYF
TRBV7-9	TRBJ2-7	CASSLGTLIGYEQYF